This T cell receptor (beta chain) was profiled in a study of brain T cells in children with intractable seizures (dated by TCRdb to 2020 to 2022). Notes on the research overall: Resected brain tissue from some 49 pediatric epilepsy surgery cases was initially screened for immune gene transcripts with a NanoString immunology panel. Among the approximately 12 selected surgery cases, pre-surgery blood was additionally sequenced for eight, leaving four cases with brain tissue only. The full study reports these points: Sequencing depth differed between pre- and post-surgery blood, so clones missing from the pre-surgery sample may reflect undersampling. Viral specificity was inferred only from CDR3 sequence similarity, and patients' HCMV serostatus was unknown.

The CDR3 measures 13 amino acids from cysteine to phenylalanine. Only CDR3 DNA is held: 39 bases, read in frame from base 1. CDR1 and CDR2 are drawn from the germline V gene (reference sequence): SSHAT, FNYEAQ. The time point label corresponds to: blood from clinic visit 5 months post-surgery; TSC patient then seizure free. The surgery cases with the highest brain T cell transcript signatures were chosen for TCR beta chain sequencing of brain tissue, and also of blood when blood was available. Before surgery, the patients had been given at least one anti-epileptic drug. TCR-sequenced patients were children with drug-resistant epilepsy due to tuberous sclerosis complex, focal cortical dysplasia, Rasmussen encephalitis or hemimegalencephaly. Bulk genomic DNA was extracted from unsorted brain tissue and whole blood with the Monarch genomic DNA purification kit. Points on this clone: What antigen it recognizes has not been identified. No much larger clone exists at a distance of one base, and base qualities are not known.

The immunoSEQ assay was used to generate TCR beta chain sequences from genomic DNA. As for the authors' bioinformatics: Any CDR3 sequence that did not begin with the conserved framework cysteine at position 104 was removed by hand. To get clonality, the normalized Shannon's Diversity Index was subtracted from one, giving values from 0 (maximal diversity) to 1 (oligoclonal). To check whether a given CDR3 had different frequencies in two samples, for example brain versus blood, chi-squared comparison-of-proportions tests were used. Public clonotypes were identified by searching immuneACCESS, and similarity to known antiviral clonotypes was assessed with the VDJdb browser. TCRdb carries this immuneACCESS record with in-frame sequences only. Its versions omit some clonotypes, under half of them owing to an unresolved V gene in the studies checked, with the rest unexplained. V, J and clone size are taken as reported in that table, and D and trimming were inferred from the DNA itself. The table for this sample lists hundreds of thousands of clones; roughly 93% of them were counted only once. Together, the top ten hold 5.7% of the sample.

This specimen was peripheral blood, taken roughly 5 months after surgery. This sequence uses TRBV7-7 and TRBJ2-7; TRBD2 lines up with 7 middle nucleotides. The TCR comes from a boy younger than two with tuberous sclerosis and intractable seizures. DNA sequence: TGTGCTAGCTCATATAGCGGGCTCACGGAGCAGTACTTC. It translates to CASSYSGLTEQYF.